The T cell receptor (beta chain) under discussion was sequenced for a study of T cells after yellow fever vaccination. Study-wide points: Once the booster was given, most primary-vaccination clones reappeared, at about 95% for CD4 and more than 85% for CD8. Abundant clonotypes from the bulk population could get into FACS-sorted repertoires as contaminants.

5'RACE template switching produced TCR cDNA carrying a universal primer site and UMIs. A single record per CDR3 protein comes from TCRdb applying MiXCR to the 5' RACE reads. The sample includes roughly 340,000 distinct CDR3 sequences, 8.7% of them seen just once. This clonotype was detected only a few times. Antigen specificity is unknown. The germline V and J ends were trimmed by 7 bases and 0 bases, with 14 bases remaining between them. There are 15 residues in the CDR3. The V and J genes are TRBV12-3 or TRBV12-4 and TRBJ2-3; no clear D. This material consisted of PBMCs, taken on the day of the first yellow fever vaccination. This receptor was identified in a man aged 18 to 29 who received the YFV17D yellow fever vaccine. The CDR3 region is CASTHRAISTDTQYF. In DNA form, the CDR3 reads TGTGCCAGCACCCACCGGGCGATTAGCACAGATACGCAGTATTTT.